Here is one TCR beta chain with its context. No antigen is known for it. This entry comes from a study of circulating tumor DNA in untreated peripheral T-cell lymphoma. Broader study findings: Tumor-specific clonotypes were found in less than 80% of patients.

The length of the CDR3 is 15 residues. Germline-derived CDR1 and CDR2 are MDHEN and SYDVKM. Germline trimming cut 5 bases from V and 0 bases from J; bases unmatched to any gene: 4. Clones were read by immunoSEQ multiplex PCR, and TCRdb kept only the in-frame ones, dropping some. Of approximately 6,900 clones in the sample, approximately 80% were seen once. Before treatment, baseline tumor tissue was collected for sequencing. J is TRBJ1-5 and V is TRBV28; 7 bases align to TRBD1. The sequence was obtained from a human donor with peripheral T-cell lymphoma. Sequencing input: tumor tissue. CDR3 sequence (DNA): TGTGCCAGCAGTGTGACAGGGAATAGCAATCAGCCCCAGCATTTT. Its protein is CASSVTGNSNQPQHF. The complete variable domain, with remaining parts taken from reference TRBV28 and TRBJ1-5, reads DVKVTQSSRYLVKRTGEKVFLECVQDMDHENMFWYRQDPGLGLRLIYFSYDVKMKEKGDIPEGYSVSREKKERFSLILESASTNQTSMYLCASSVTGNSNQPQHFGDGTRLSIL.